Detailed here is one TCR beta chain. No antigen is known for it. The repertoire was sequenced with immunoSEQ multiplex PCR; TCRdb's copy has only in-frame clones and lacks some. Of about 68,000 clones listed, 60% to 80% are singletons. These data come from a study of PD-1 blockade in mismatch repair-deficient tumors. The wider study: Patients had 11 to 13 mismatch repair-deficient cancer types and were previously treated and progressing. Study-wide findings and caveats: After pembrolizumab, tumor-resident clones rose rapidly, then generally contracted before radiologic responses.

CDR1 and CDR2 from the germline V gene are SGHNT and YENEEA. The CDR3 consists of 15 residues. V lost 1 base and J 3 bases, leaving 12 bases between the germline ends. All patients were mismatch repair deficient, assessed by either PCR or immunohistochemistry. The source was peripheral blood, collected 2 weeks after starting pembrolizumab. This chain uses TRBV11-3 with TRBJ1-1; a possible D gene is TRBD1 (6 bases). This TCR was sampled from an adult with mismatch repair-deficient cancer. The CDR3 bases are TGTGCCAGCAGCTTAGGCGGACAGTTGGACACTGAAGCTTTCTTT. Translation gives CASSLGGQLDTEAFF.